This section outlines one TCR beta chain sequence together with its context. Its antigen is currently unknown. TCR beta CDR3 region amplification was performed from RNA transcripts. HTBI primers drove first-round RT-PCR of the TCR CDR3. Via MiXCR, TCRdb re-called the multiplex PCR reads, giving one row per CDR3 protein. The sample holds some 760,000 distinct CDR3 sequences, approximately 15% seen once. The source of the sample is a study of T cells in Graves' hyperthyroidism and ophthalmopathy. Findings of the study overall: Ophthalmopathy onset followed model prediction by a median approximately 5.9 months. In the blood, most expanded thyroid clonotypes above 0.001 appeared as well.

The germline gives CDR1 MNHEY, CDR2 SVGAGI. V lost 0 bases and J lost 2; bases outside the gene matches: 4. The CDR3 runs 16 residues. From approximately 9.3 ml of fresh peripheral blood, PBMCs were isolated. The sequenced sample consisted of blood. This sequence originates from a woman in her late teens or twenties with Graves' hyperthyroidism. The chain links TRBV6-5 to TRBJ1-3; 7 bases match TRBD1. The CDR3 region has the DNA TGTGCCAGCAGTTACTCACTGGGACAGCCTGGAAACACCATATATTTT. Protein: CASSYSLGQPGNTIYF.